This T cell receptor (beta chain) originates from a study of tumor and adjacent non-tumor tissue in lung cancer. The CDR3 covers 14 residues. In the case of this clonotype: At one end the junction does not follow the germline gene, possibly because of a read error.

A modified ARM-PCR protocol with three rounds of nested PCR amplified TCRbeta. Using its own MiXCR run on the multiplex PCR reads, TCRdb lists one record per CDR3 protein. The sample holds some 100,000 distinct CDR3 sequences, less than 75% seen once. No cell sorting was done before RNA was extracted from the tissue. Distant lung tissue was collected more than 3 cm away from the tumor edge. The clonotype comes from a man aged 25-45 years with non-small cell lung cancer. Sequenced: distant non-tumor lung tissue. This chain uses TRBV12-3 or TRBV12-4 with TRBJ1-2; a possible D gene is TRBD1 (5 bases). CDR3 amino acids: CASSLESGGGGHTF. CDR3 coding DNA: TGTGCCAGCAGTTTAGAATCGGGCGGGGGTGGCCACACCTTT.